The 31 T cell receptor beta chains presented below share a single source sample, sequenced in a study of radiotherapy plus CTLA-4 blockade in lung cancer. Using immunoSEQ multiplex PCR, the repertoire was profiled, and TCRdb retains in-frame clones only, with some absent. This repertoire shows tens of thousands of clones, about 87% found once; its top ten account for over 0.75%. The sequences come from peripheral blood, collected from a patient treated with radiotherapy plus ipilimumab. The receptor set was obtained from a human donor with non-small cell lung cancer who had stable disease on radiotherapy plus ipilimumab.

The V gene is TRBV4-2, the J gene TRBJ2-5; TRBD2 matches 11 bases. From germline, CDR1 is LGHNA and CDR2 YNFKEQ. This CDR3 region has 17 residues. V gave up 0 bases and J gave up 4 bases; unmatched junction bases: 7. CDR3 coding DNA: TGTGCCAGCAGCCAAGAAGCTAGCGGGGGGATCCCAGAGACCCAGTACTTC. It encodes CASSQEASGGIPETQYF.

This chain links TRBV6-5 with TRBJ2-1, with 8 nucleotides matching TRBD1. The V segment lost 6 bases and the J segment 4 bases; nucleotides outside the gene matches: 8. There are 15 residues in the CDR3. Per germline, CDR1 MNHEY and CDR2 SVGAGI. This CDR3 is CASSLDRGPYNEQFF. CDR3 sequence (DNA): TGTGCCAGCAGCTTAGACAGGGGCCCTTACAATGAGCAGTTCTTC.

This sequence joins TRBV5-4 and TRBJ2-3; 13 nucleotides agree with TRBD2. Germline V gene sequence: CDR1 SGHNT, CDR2 YYREEE (reference sequence). This CDR3 is 19 amino acids long. J gave up 4 bases and V 4 bases, and 15 bases lay outside the gene matches. Here the CDR3 reads CASSAVPTSGGIRADTQYF. In DNA, the CDR3 is TGTGCCAGCAGCGCGGTGCCGACTAGCGGGGGGATTAGGGCAGATACGCAGTATTTT.

This rearrangement joins TRBV30 to TRBJ2-1, with D unresolved. Trimming took 2 bases from V and 0 from J, leaving 11 bases between them. There are 15 residues in the CDR3. Looked up from germline, CDR1 is GTSNPN and CDR2 is SVGIG (reference sequence). The CDR3 bases are TGTGCCTGGAGTTTTCGGAGCTCCTCCTACAATGAGCAGTTCTTC. This sequence encodes CAWSFRSSSYNEQFF.

The CDR3 here is CASRDSWAGGRNEQFF. CDR3 in DNA: TGCGCCAGCAGGGACTCCTGGGCGGGAGGGCGGAATGAGCAGTTCTTC. The gene calls are TRBV10-2 and TRBJ2-1, with 9 nucleotides matching TRBD2. The CDR3 has 16 residues. Trimming cost V 6 bases and J 7 bases; bases outside gene matches: 13. Germline V gene sequence: CDR1 WSHSY, CDR2 SAAADI.

This sequence joins TRBV4-2 and TRBJ1-1; D uncertain. CDR1 is LGHNA, CDR2 YNFKEQ, per germline. Trimming shortened V by 1 base and J by 2 bases, and 11 bases separated the two germline ends. This CDR3 comprises 15 residues. CDR3 sequence (DNA): TGTGCCAGCAGCCAAGGGTTGACACAAAACACTGAAGCTTTCTTT. Translating gives CASSQGLTQNTEAFF.

CDR3 sequence: CASSSLVPKNIQYF. For the CDR3, the DNA is TGTGCCAGCAGTTCCCTAGTGCCGAAAAACATTCAGTACTTC. The chain combines TRBV28 with TRBJ2-4; D call uncertain. The germline gives CDR1 MDHEN, CDR2 SYDVKM. Trimming took 4 bases from V and 4 from J, leaving 11 bases between them. This CDR3 is 14 amino acids long. Using reference TRBV28 and TRBJ2-4 for the parts outside the CDR3, the full variable domain is DVKVTQSSRYLVKRTGEKVFLECVQDMDHENMFWYRQDPGLGLRLIYFSYDVKMKEKGDIPEGYSVSREKKERFSLILESASTNQTSMYLCASSSLVPKNIQYFGAGTRLSVL.

This clone has just one count. The V call is TRBV5-1, the J call TRBJ2-3; 8 bases fit TRBD2. There are 19 residues in the CDR3. V shed 5 bases, J shed 2 bases, and the junction held 19 bases outside the gene matches. Per germline, CDR1 SGHRS and CDR2 YFSETQ. The CDR3 region is CASSSASGGSREFTDTQYF. As DNA, the CDR3 is TGCGCCAGCAGTTCAGCTTCGGGAGGGTCTAGAGAGTTCACAGATACGCAGTATTTT.

This clone was counted a few times. The J gene is TRBJ2-3, the V gene TRBV11-2; D gene uncertain. The germline gives CDR1 SGHAT, CDR2 FQNNGV. Trimming pared 5 bases from V and 2 bases from J, leaving 2 bases between. The length of the CDR3 is 11 residues. CDR3 protein: CASSHTDTQYF. CDR3 bases: TGTGCCAGCAGCCACACAGATACGCAGTATTTT.

As to this clone: Different DNA sequences within this sample yield the same CDR3. This sequence joins TRBV5-1 and TRBJ2-3; D remains ambiguous. CDR3 length equals 12 residues. Germline assignment: CDR1 SGHRS and CDR2 YFSETQ. The germline V and J ends were trimmed by 5 bases and 5 bases, with 9 bases remaining between them. The CDR3 coding sequence is TGCGCCAGCAGAGAAATTGGAGATACGCAGTATTTT. It specifies CASREIGDTQYF.

The chain carries TRBV27 and TRBJ2-7, with 8 positions matching TRBD1. After removal of 6 bases from V and 2 bases from J, the junction contained 6 bases not matched to a gene. Germline V gene data show CDR1 as MNHEY and CDR2 as SMNVEV (reference sequence). The CDR3 has 14 residues. The CDR3 is CASSPDRGPYEQYF. The CDR3 bases are TGTGCCAGCAGCCCCGACAGGGGTCCCTACGAGCAGTACTTC.

This clone was picked up one time. The rearrangement joins TRBV19 to TRBJ1-2; weak D call: TRBD1 (5 bases). Germline V gives CDR1 LNHDA, CDR2 SQIVND (reference sequence). Between the trimmed V and J ends, which lost 5 bases and 7 bases, there was a span of 14 bases. This CDR3 has 13 residues. The CDR3: CASSAGVLSGYTF. Written as DNA, the CDR3 is TGTGCCAGTAGTGCGGGGGTACTAAGTGGCTACACCTTC.

The rearrangement links TRBV5-1 to TRBJ1-6, with 7 bases that match TRBD1. Germline V gives CDR1 SGHRS, CDR2 YFSETQ. V trimming: 4 bases; J trimming: 0 bases; junction bases outside the gene matches: 4. This CDR3 is 16 amino acids long. The CDR3: CASSTRQGSYNSPLHF. CDR3 sequence (DNA): TGCGCCAGCAGCACACGACAGGGCTCCTATAATTCACCCCTCCACTTT. The full variable domain, with the rest looked up from reference TRBV5-1 and TRBJ1-6, is KAGVTQTPRYLIKTRGQQVTLSCSPISGHRSVSWYQQTPGQGLQFLFEYFSETQRNKGNFPGRFSGRQFSNSRSEMNVSTLELGDSALYLCASSTRQGSYNSPLHFGNGTRLTVT.

V gene TRBV7-9 combines with J gene TRBJ1-4; tentatively, D is TRBD1 (6 bases). Germline V gives CDR1 SEHNR, CDR2 FQNEAQ (reference sequence). This CDR3 contains 15 residues. V dropped 7 bases and J dropped 1 base, with 13 bases sitting between them. This CDR3 reads CASNQWGLTNEKLFF. In nucleotides, the CDR3 is TGTGCCAGCAACCAGTGGGGGCTAACTAATGAAAAACTGTTTTTT.

The chain carries TRBV5-4 and TRBJ2-7; the D gene could be TRBD1 or TRBD2 (7 bases each). Germline CDR1 is SGHNT and CDR2 is YYREEE (reference sequence). This CDR3 is built from 15 residues. Trimming removed 4 bases from V and 0 bases from J, with 14 bases in between. CDR3: CASSGGDSFSYEQYF. CDR3 bases: TGTGCCAGCAGCGGGGGGGACAGCTTCTCCTACGAGCAGTACTTC.

The V and J genes are TRBV7-9 and TRBJ1-6; no reliable D call. The germline V and J ends were trimmed by 3 bases and 10 bases, with 19 bases remaining between them. CDR3 length equals 16 residues. Germline loops: CDR1 SEHNR, CDR2 FQNEAQ (reference sequence). CDR3 amino acids: CASSFNPVEERSPLHF. CDR3 in DNA: TGTGCCAGCAGCTTCAACCCGGTAGAGGAAAGGTCACCCCTCCACTTT.

This chain connects TRBV14 to TRBJ2-3; 11 nucleotides align to TRBD2. The CDR3 spans 15 residues. J gave up 9 bases and V 4 bases, and 9 bases lay outside the gene matches. CDR1 is SGHDN, CDR2 FVKESK, per germline. The CDR3 DNA follows: TGTGCCAGCAGCCTTGCGACTAGCGGGGTTGGCACGCAGTATTTT. Translation gives CASSLATSGVGTQYF.

The chain has TRBV7-9 and TRBJ2-7, with 9 bases matching TRBD1. Looked up from germline, CDR1 is SEHNR and CDR2 is FQNEAQ (reference sequence). Unmatched junction bases numbered 12, after V lost 1 base and J lost 5 bases. The CDR3 covers 17 residues. CDR3 sequence reads: CASSLGGAGQGFHEQYF. As DNA, the CDR3 is TGTGCCAGCAGCTTAGGCGGAGCGGGACAGGGTTTCCACGAGCAGTACTTC. The entire variable domain, with the rest obtained from reference TRBV7-9 and TRBJ2-7, is as follows: DTGVSQNPRHKITKRGQNVTFRCDPISEHNRLYWYRQTLGQGPEFLTYFQNEAQLEKSRLLSDRFSAERPKGSFSTLEIQRTEQGDSAMYLCASSLGGAGQGFHEQYFGPGTRLTVT.

On this clone itself: The same CDR3 arises from other DNA sequences in this sample as well. The CDR3 coding sequence is TGTGCCAGCAGCTCGGGACAGGGTTCAGATACGCAGTATTTT. It is translated as CASSSGQGSDTQYF. This chain links TRBV27 with TRBJ2-3, with 9 nucleotides matching TRBD1. CDR1 and CDR2 (germline): MNHEY, SMNVEV (reference sequence). The CDR3 sequence is 14 residues long. The trim removed 6 bases at V and 4 bases at J, leaving 5 bases unmatched.

The chain recombines TRBV27 with TRBJ2-1; 12 positions agree with TRBD2. This CDR3 contains 17 residues. V gave up 1 base and J gave up 0 bases; unmatched junction bases: 1. Germline lookup yields CDR1 MNHEY and CDR2 SMNVEV (reference sequence). CDR3 in amino acids: CASSLWTSGISYNEQFF. As DNA, the CDR3 is TGTGCCAGCAGTTTATGGACTAGCGGGATCTCCTACAATGAGCAGTTCTTC.

V gene TRBV18 combines with J gene TRBJ2-7, with 9 positions matching TRBD1. CDR1 and CDR2 from the germline V gene are KGHSH and LQKENI. The CDR3 runs to 15 residues. J was trimmed by 2 bases and V by 5 bases; bases with no gene match: 7. The CDR3 nucleotides are TGTGCCAGCTCATCACTCGGGACAGGGACCTACGAGCAGTACTTC. Protein sequence: CASSSLGTGTYEQYF.

The chain has TRBV11-3 and TRBJ2-7; 10 nucleotides line up with TRBD1. Germline-derived CDR1 and CDR2 are SGHNT and YENEEA. The CDR3 contains 15 residues. Germline trimming cut 0 bases from V and 5 bases from J; bases unmatched to any gene: 4. The CDR3 reads CASSLDSGTGDEQYF. CDR3 nucleotide sequence: TGTGCCAGCAGCTTAGATTCCGGGACAGGGGACGAGCAGTACTTC.

This chain links TRBV4-2 with TRBJ2-7; TRBD2 aligns across 11 bases. This CDR3 has 15 residues. Germline assignment: CDR1 LGHNA and CDR2 YNFKEQ. The junction had 4 bases not matched to a gene; V was cut back by 3 bases and J by 3 bases. CDR3 in DNA: TGTGCCAGCAGCCAGGGACTAGCGGAAAACTACGAGCAGTACTTC. Translation: CASSQGLAENYEQYF.

The chain joins TRBV19 to TRBJ2-5, with D possibly TRBD2 on 5 matching bases. The CDR3 totals 16 residues. CDR1 is LNHDA, CDR2 SQIVND, per germline (reference sequence). Trimming stripped 6 bases from V and 5 bases from J, with 22 bases between. The CDR3 coding sequence is TGTGCCAGTAGACAAGGTCAGGACCGTAGAGGGGAGACCCAGTACTTC. This codes for CASRQGQDRRGETQYF. Supplemented by reference TRBV19 and TRBJ2-5, the full variable domain reads DGGITQSPKYLFRKEGQNVTLSCEQNLNHDAMYWYRQDPGQGLRLIYYSQIVNDFQKGDIAEGYSVSREKKESFPLTVTSAQKNPTAFYLCASRQGQDRRGETQYFGPGTRLLVL.

This chain joins TRBV13 and TRBJ2-7; TRBD1 might be the D (6 bases). Germline V lookup: CDR1 PRHDT, CDR2 FYEKMQ (reference sequence). Trimming shortened V by 5 bases and J by 5 bases, and 10 bases separated the two germline ends. The CDR3 runs to 12 residues. DNA of the CDR3: TGTGCCAGCAGCAGTGGGGGCCACGAGCAGTACTTC. It translates to CASSSGGHEQYF.

The chain is built from TRBV5-4 and TRBJ2-2, with TRBD1 matching over 9 bases. J lost 6 bases, V lost 0 bases, and 9 bases had no gene match. CDR1 SGHNT and CDR2 YYREEE come from the germline V gene (reference sequence). The CDR3 is made up of 17 amino acids. The CDR3 reads CASSLESHRGRAGELFF. CDR3 bases: TGTGCCAGCAGCTTGGAGTCGCACAGGGGGCGGGCCGGGGAGCTGTTTTTT.

V usage is TRBV27 and J usage is TRBJ2-1; 7 bases agree with TRBD2. V lost 5 bases to trimming and J lost 7 bases; unmatched junction nucleotides: 8. In germline, CDR1 is MNHEY, CDR2 SMNVEV (reference sequence). CDR3 length: 14 residues. The CDR3 nucleotides are TGTGCCAGCAGTCCCTGGGCTAGCGGAAATGAGCAGTTCTTC. Its translation: CASSPWASGNEQFF.

The rearrangement uses TRBV5-6 and TRBJ1-2; possible D gene TRBD1, 6 bases. V lost 4 bases and J lost 3, with 13 bases in between. The germline V gene encodes CDR1 SGHDT and CDR2 YYEEEE. This CDR3 is built from 14 residues. CDR3 bases: TGTGCCAGCAGCGCGGGGAGGGGGGACTATGGCTACACCTTC. As protein: CASSAGRGDYGYTF.

For the CDR3, the DNA is TGTGCCAGCAGTGAAGAAAGGGACAGCGTGGGTGGCTACACCTTC. This translates into CASSEERDSVGGYTF. The chain uses TRBV2 and TRBJ1-2; 7 bases fit TRBD1. Germline CDR1 SNHLY, CDR2 FYNNEI. This CDR3 contains 15 residues. V gave up 1 base and J gave up 7 bases; unmatched junction bases: 9. The full variable domain, its missing parts supplied by reference TRBV2 and TRBJ1-2, is EPEVTQTPSHQVTQMGQEVILRCVPISNHLYFYWYRQILGQKVEFLVSFYNNEISEKSEIFDDQFSVERPDGSNFTLKIRSTKLEDSAMYFCASSEERDSVGGYTFGSGTRLTVV.

The chain is built from TRBV28 and TRBJ2-2; D call uncertain. The CDR3 length is 16 residues. The V gene's germline CDR1 is MDHEN and CDR2 SYDVKM. The V and J ends lost 5 bases and 0 bases respectively, with 13 bases between them. Here the CDR3 reads CASSQRSLANTGELFF. CDR3 coding DNA: TGTGCCAGCAGTCAGAGATCCCTCGCGAACACCGGGGAGCTGTTTTTT.

The V gene is TRBV18, the J gene TRBJ1-2; D unclear. The CDR3 has 13 amino acids. Between the trimmed V and J ends, which lost 2 bases and 6 bases, there was a span of 10 bases. CDR1 is KGHSH, CDR2 LQKENI, per germline. DNA for the CDR3: TGTGCCAGCTCACCAAGTAACGGAGATGGCTACACCTTC. This encodes CASSPSNGDGYTF.